What follows are 16 T cell receptor beta chains derived from one specimen sequenced in a study of T cell responses to AZD1222 COVID-19 vaccine. TCRdb keeps only in-frame clones here, not all; method: immunoSEQ multiplex PCR. The sample includes fewer than 200,000 clones, roughly 88% of them seen just once. The sequences come from peripheral blood, collected 28 days after the second AZD1222 dose. The receptor source for this set is an adult who received the AZD1222 COVID-19 vaccine.

V usage is TRBV3-1 (or the pseudogene TRBV3-2) and J usage is TRBJ1-2, with TRBD1 as a possible D gene (5 bases). V was cut by 3 bases and J by 7 bases, with 15 bases left in between. Germline V gene lookup returns CDR1 LGHDT and CDR2 YNNKEL (reference sequence). CDR3 size: 14 residues. The CDR3 DNA reads TGTGCCAGCAGCCATGGCAGGACAAGGACTGGCTACACCTTC. Translated: CASSHGRTRTGYTF.

The chain combines TRBV7-9 with TRBJ2-7, with D unresolved. Germline lookup yields CDR1 SEHNR and CDR2 FQNEAQ (reference sequence). The CDR3 extends over 13 amino acids. Trimming shortened V by 8 bases and J by 2 bases, and 13 bases separated the two germline ends. In DNA form, the CDR3 reads TGTGCCAGCGCTATAAGTGCTACCTACGAGCAGTACTTC. It codes for CASAISATYEQYF.

The chain couples TRBV5-1 to TRBJ2-7; 7 bases fit TRBD1. The V gene end was trimmed by 6 bases and the J gene end by 5 bases; junction bases not matched to a gene: 8. CDR3 length equals 13 residues. In germline, CDR1 is SGHRS, CDR2 YFSETQ. The CDR3 bases are TGCGCCAGCAAGGTAGGGACAGTAAACGAGCAGTACTTC. Translation: CASKVGTVNEQYF.

This clone was detected only a few times. The CDR3 DNA reads as TGTGCCAGCAGCCGCCGACAGGACCCAACTAATGAAAAACTGTTTTTT. Its translation is CASSRRQDPTNEKLFF. The chain uses TRBV7-9 and TRBJ1-4; TRBD1 might be the D (6 bases). V was clipped by 5 bases and J by 0 bases, with 13 bases between them. Germline V gene lookup returns CDR1 SEHNR and CDR2 FQNEAQ (reference sequence). The CDR3 is 16 residues long.

The chain recombines TRBV5-1 with TRBJ1-3; TRBD1 matches at 7 bases. The CDR3 loop spans 15 amino acids. Trimming took 7 bases from V and 2 from J; bases not matched to a gene: 9. Germline V gene data show CDR1 as SGHRS and CDR2 as YFSETQ. This chain's CDR3 is CASSQSTGTGNTIYF. In DNA, the CDR3 is TGCGCCAGCTCCCAATCGACAGGGACTGGAAACACCATATATTTT. Variable domain in full (rest from reference TRBV5-1 and TRBJ1-3): KAGVTQTPRYLIKTRGQQVTLSCSPISGHRSVSWYQQTPGQGLQFLFEYFSETQRNKGNFPGRFSGRQFSNSRSEMNVSTLELGDSALYLCASSQSTGTGNTIYFGEGSWLTVV.

V gene TRBV6-5 combines with J gene TRBJ1-5, with D maybe TRBD1 (5 bases). The CDR3 length is 15 residues. V was cut by 3 bases and J by 5 bases, with 14 bases left in between. CDR1 MNHEY and CDR2 SVGAGI come from the germline V gene. Written as DNA, the CDR3 is TGTGCCAGCAGTTATTCAGGGCCCGAGTATCAGCCCCAGCATTTT. Residues: CASSYSGPEYQPQHF.

This clone was seen only a few times. The J gene is TRBJ2-7, the V gene TRBV10-3, with D unresolved. The CDR3 runs to 14 residues. Germline CDR1 is ENHRY and CDR2 is SYGVKD. Trimming took off 5 bases at V and 0 bases at J, with 11 bases between the two ends. The CDR3 loop reads CAISFDLSSYEQYF. The CDR3 DNA reads as TGTGCCATCAGTTTTGACCTTAGCTCCTACGAGCAGTACTTC.

V and J are TRBV3-1 (or the pseudogene TRBV3-2) and TRBJ2-7; 9 positions agree with TRBD1. J was trimmed by 6 bases and V by 2 bases; bases with no gene match: 5. This CDR3 spans 14 amino acids. The germline gives CDR1 LGHDT, CDR2 YNNKEL (reference sequence). The CDR3 coding sequence is TGTGCCAGCAGCCAAATTCGGACAGGGGTCGAGCAGTACTTC. It is translated as CASSQIRTGVEQYF.

CDR3: CASSLADTEAFF. The CDR3 DNA follows: TGTGCCAGCAGCTTAGCCGACACTGAAGCTTTCTTT. The chain joins TRBV5-6 to TRBJ1-1; D gene ambiguous. V was clipped by 2 bases and J by 3 bases, with 5 bases between them. Germline loops: CDR1 SGHDT, CDR2 YYEEEE. CDR3 length: 12 residues.

The rearrangement joins TRBV12-5 to TRBJ1-1; D gene uncertain. The CDR3 contains 12 residues. Trimming left V 6 bases short and J 7 bases short, with 12 bases between. Germline values: CDR1 LGHNT, CDR2 FRNRAP. The CDR3: CASGREWGEAFF. CDR3 nucleotides: TGTGCTAGTGGCCGGGAATGGGGTGAAGCTTTCTTT.

The CDR3 is CASSIGTGYNSPLHF. CDR3 nucleotides: TGTGCCAGTAGTATTGGGACAGGCTATAATTCACCCCTCCACTTT. The chain uses TRBV19 and TRBJ1-6, with 8 bases that match TRBD1. Germline assignment: CDR1 LNHDA and CDR2 SQIVND (reference sequence). V was clipped by 3 bases and J by 3 bases; unmatched bases: 1. This CDR3 contains 15 residues. Full variable domain (rest looked up from reference TRBV19 and TRBJ1-6): DGGITQSPKYLFRKEGQNVTLSCEQNLNHDAMYWYRQDPGQGLRLIYYSQIVNDFQKGDIAEGYSVSREKKESFPLTVTSAQKNPTAFYLCASSIGTGYNSPLHFGNGTRLTVT.

The chain has TRBV23-1 and TRBJ1-1; perhaps TRBD1 as D (5 bases). TRBV23-1 carries the ORF label, with uncertain function. The ends were cut back, 10 bases at V and 0 bases at J, with 18 bases in the middle. The CDR3 contains 15 residues. The chain's CDR3 is CAIPPREGMNTEAFF. In DNA, the CDR3 is TGCGCCATCCCCCCGAGGGAGGGGATGAACACTGAAGCTTTCTTT.

The chain employs TRBV19 and TRBJ2-2, with 7 bases that match TRBD1. This CDR3 spans 17 amino acids. The V and J ends lost 4 bases and 0 bases, in that order; junction bases with no gene match: 8. Germline CDR1 is LNHDA and CDR2 is SQIVND (reference sequence). DNA for the CDR3: TGTGCCAGTAGTAAAGGGGGACAGTCAACGAACACCGGGGAGCTGTTTTTT. Protein product: CASSKGGQSTNTGELFF.

The rearrangement links TRBV11-1 to TRBJ1-2; D may be TRBD1 (6 bases). The V end was cut by 5 bases, the J end by 4 bases, with 11 bases between. This CDR3 has 13 residues. Germline-derived CDR1 and CDR2 are SGHAT and FQDESV (reference sequence). CDR3: CASSPGQFYGYTF. CDR3 coding DNA: TGTGCCAGCAGCCCCGGACAGTTCTATGGCTACACCTTC.

J is TRBJ2-1 and V is TRBV9, with D hard to call. V was trimmed by 0 bases and J by 8 bases, leaving 3 bases between them. Per the germline V gene, CDR1 is SGDLS and CDR2 is YYNGEE. The CDR3 consists of 11 residues. The CDR3 protein is CASSVDYEQFF. Here the CDR3 DNA reads TGTGCCAGCAGCGTAGACTATGAGCAGTTCTTC.

This chain links TRBV27 with TRBJ1-5; TRBD1 matches 10 bases. CDR1 MNHEY and CDR2 SMNVEV come from the germline V gene (reference sequence). This CDR3 contains 17 residues. V shed 4 bases and J 2 bases; nucleotides not matched to a gene: 8. In DNA form, the CDR3 reads TGTGCCAGCAGTTCCCTCGGGGACAGGGGTGGCAATCAGCCCCAGCATTTT. Translation: CASSSLGDRGGNQPQHF.